This T cell receptor (beta chain) is from a study of T cell responses to AZD1222 COVID-19 vaccine. Study outcomes and limitations: Donors were largely white British and mainly female; clonal diversity was possibly underestimated.

This clone was seen once. Its antigen is not identified. Assay used: immunoSEQ multiplex PCR; TCRdb lists only in-frame clones, some missing. The repertoire holds roughly 84,000 clones, with roughly 85% as singletons. The sample was peripheral blood, taken on day 0 of AZD1222 vaccination. The receptor comes from an adult in good health.

The CDR3 DNA follows: TGTGCCAGCAGCTTGGGCGGTTACAATGAGCAGTTCTTC. It codes for CASSLGGYNEQFF. The V gene is TRBV11-3, the J gene TRBJ2-1; D gene unclear. Trimming cost V 3 bases and J 4 bases, with 7 bases left between them. Germline assignment: CDR1 SGHNT and CDR2 YENEEA. The CDR3 runs 13 residues.